The 10 T cell receptor beta chains given below trace back to one sample, sequenced in a study of CD8 T cells in Susac syndrome. The RNA input was about 0.5 to 1 ug, and it was reverse transcribed with random hexamers. TCRdb re-analysed the immunoSEQ multiplex PCR reads in MiXCR, keeping a single row per CDR3 protein. The data contain around 270,000 distinct CDR3 sequences, 70% to 90% of them seen just once; the ten biggest clones take up around 0.18%. The sample taken for sequencing was CD8+ T cells from PBMCs. Every receptor here comes from a human donor with multiple sclerosis.

The rearrangement uses TRBV27 and TRBJ2-7, with TRBD1 identical over 7 bases. Germline lookup yields CDR1 MNHEY and CDR2 SMNVEV (reference sequence). The CDR3 loop spans 12 amino acids. V was pared by 8 bases and J by 2 bases, with 3 bases of the junction left unmatched. CDR3 loop: CASGQGAYEQYF. The CDR3 DNA reads TGTGCCAGCGGGCAGGGGGCCTACGAGCAGTACTTC.

This sequence joins TRBV4-2 and TRBJ1-1, with D possibly being TRBD1 (5 bases). Germline V lookup: CDR1 LGHNA, CDR2 YNFKEQ. Deletions cut 3 bases from V and 5 bases from J, with 16 bases between. The CDR3 contains 15 residues. CDR3 in amino acids: CASSQPVQVITEAFF. CDR3 nucleotide sequence: TGTGCCAGCAGCCAGCCTGTACAGGTGATTACTGAAGCTTTCTTT.

The chain uses TRBV30 and TRBJ2-3, with D hard to call. The V gene's germline CDR1 is GTSNPN and CDR2 SVGIG (reference sequence). V lost 0 bases and J 4 bases, leaving 8 bases between the germline ends. The CDR3 totals 13 residues. The CDR3, as DNA: TGTGCCTGGAGTGTAACCCAGGCAGATACGCAGTATTTT. Amino acid sequence: CAWSVTQADTQYF.

V is TRBV6-1 and J is TRBJ2-7; 7 bases agree with TRBD1. From germline, CDR1 is MNHNS and CDR2 SASEGT. V lost 8 bases, J lost 3 bases, and 13 bases stayed unmatched. The CDR3 spans 15 residues. The CDR3 DNA follows: TGTGCCAGCCCTCCGGACGGGACAGACAACTACGAGCAGTACTTC. This sequence encodes CASPPDGTDNYEQYF.

The rearrangement joins TRBV6-5 to TRBJ2-5; D gene unclear. Germline CDR1 is MNHEY and CDR2 is SVGAGI. V gave up 0 bases and J gave up 5 bases, with 10 bases separating them. This CDR3 is built from 14 residues. The CDR3 bases are TGTGCCAGCAGTTACTCGATGGGGTCGGAGACCCAGTACTTC. Its translation: CASSYSMGSETQYF.

The genes are TRBV7-9 and TRBJ2-5; D remains unclear. V was clipped by 5 bases and J by 2 bases, with 15 bases between them. Germline V gene lookup returns CDR1 SEHNR and CDR2 FQNEAQ (reference sequence). CDR3 length equals 15 residues. CDR3 nucleotide sequence: TGTGCCAGCAGCCCATACGGACCGAAACAAGAGACCCAGTACTTC. Encoded protein: CASSPYGPKQETQYF.

The chain employs TRBV11-2 and TRBJ2-1; D may be TRBD2 (7 bases). Germline lookup yields CDR1 SGHAT and CDR2 FQNNGV. Trimming took off 1 base at V and 10 bases at J, with 11 bases between the two ends. This CDR3 contains 13 residues. CDR3 sequence: CASSLGGGLEQFF. Here the CDR3 DNA reads TGTGCCAGCAGCTTAGGGGGGGGGCTGGAGCAGTTCTTC.

J is TRBJ2-7 and V is TRBV7-9; weak D call: TRBD2 (6 bases). With 4 bases removed from V and 4 bases from J, the gap between germline ends came to 14 bases. CDR3 size: 14 residues. Germline-derived CDR1 and CDR2 are SEHNR and FQNEAQ (reference sequence). This chain's CDR3 is CASSSVTRLYEQYF. The DNA for the CDR3 is TGTGCCAGCAGCTCAGTGACTAGGCTTTACGAGCAGTACTTC.

This sequence joins TRBV30 and TRBJ2-5; D gene unclear. Germline CDR1 reads GTSNPN; CDR2 reads SVGIG (reference sequence). This CDR3 is 11 amino acids long. V lost 3 bases and J 3 bases, leaving 5 bases between the germline ends. The CDR3 sequence is CAWRDEETQYF. As DNA, the CDR3 is TGTGCCTGGAGGGACGAAGAGACCCAGTACTTC.

This clonotype was seen a few times. At one of its ends the junction is not consistent with the germline gene, which may arise from a read error. The J gene is TRBJ1-2, the V gene TRBV28; D is undetermined. The CDR3 contains 16 residues. Germline assignment: CDR1 MDHEN and CDR2 SYDVKM. CDR3: CASSLPPPGDNYGYTF. CDR3 nucleotides: TGTGCCAGCAGCCTCCCTCCACCCGGGGATAACTATGGCTACACCTTT.